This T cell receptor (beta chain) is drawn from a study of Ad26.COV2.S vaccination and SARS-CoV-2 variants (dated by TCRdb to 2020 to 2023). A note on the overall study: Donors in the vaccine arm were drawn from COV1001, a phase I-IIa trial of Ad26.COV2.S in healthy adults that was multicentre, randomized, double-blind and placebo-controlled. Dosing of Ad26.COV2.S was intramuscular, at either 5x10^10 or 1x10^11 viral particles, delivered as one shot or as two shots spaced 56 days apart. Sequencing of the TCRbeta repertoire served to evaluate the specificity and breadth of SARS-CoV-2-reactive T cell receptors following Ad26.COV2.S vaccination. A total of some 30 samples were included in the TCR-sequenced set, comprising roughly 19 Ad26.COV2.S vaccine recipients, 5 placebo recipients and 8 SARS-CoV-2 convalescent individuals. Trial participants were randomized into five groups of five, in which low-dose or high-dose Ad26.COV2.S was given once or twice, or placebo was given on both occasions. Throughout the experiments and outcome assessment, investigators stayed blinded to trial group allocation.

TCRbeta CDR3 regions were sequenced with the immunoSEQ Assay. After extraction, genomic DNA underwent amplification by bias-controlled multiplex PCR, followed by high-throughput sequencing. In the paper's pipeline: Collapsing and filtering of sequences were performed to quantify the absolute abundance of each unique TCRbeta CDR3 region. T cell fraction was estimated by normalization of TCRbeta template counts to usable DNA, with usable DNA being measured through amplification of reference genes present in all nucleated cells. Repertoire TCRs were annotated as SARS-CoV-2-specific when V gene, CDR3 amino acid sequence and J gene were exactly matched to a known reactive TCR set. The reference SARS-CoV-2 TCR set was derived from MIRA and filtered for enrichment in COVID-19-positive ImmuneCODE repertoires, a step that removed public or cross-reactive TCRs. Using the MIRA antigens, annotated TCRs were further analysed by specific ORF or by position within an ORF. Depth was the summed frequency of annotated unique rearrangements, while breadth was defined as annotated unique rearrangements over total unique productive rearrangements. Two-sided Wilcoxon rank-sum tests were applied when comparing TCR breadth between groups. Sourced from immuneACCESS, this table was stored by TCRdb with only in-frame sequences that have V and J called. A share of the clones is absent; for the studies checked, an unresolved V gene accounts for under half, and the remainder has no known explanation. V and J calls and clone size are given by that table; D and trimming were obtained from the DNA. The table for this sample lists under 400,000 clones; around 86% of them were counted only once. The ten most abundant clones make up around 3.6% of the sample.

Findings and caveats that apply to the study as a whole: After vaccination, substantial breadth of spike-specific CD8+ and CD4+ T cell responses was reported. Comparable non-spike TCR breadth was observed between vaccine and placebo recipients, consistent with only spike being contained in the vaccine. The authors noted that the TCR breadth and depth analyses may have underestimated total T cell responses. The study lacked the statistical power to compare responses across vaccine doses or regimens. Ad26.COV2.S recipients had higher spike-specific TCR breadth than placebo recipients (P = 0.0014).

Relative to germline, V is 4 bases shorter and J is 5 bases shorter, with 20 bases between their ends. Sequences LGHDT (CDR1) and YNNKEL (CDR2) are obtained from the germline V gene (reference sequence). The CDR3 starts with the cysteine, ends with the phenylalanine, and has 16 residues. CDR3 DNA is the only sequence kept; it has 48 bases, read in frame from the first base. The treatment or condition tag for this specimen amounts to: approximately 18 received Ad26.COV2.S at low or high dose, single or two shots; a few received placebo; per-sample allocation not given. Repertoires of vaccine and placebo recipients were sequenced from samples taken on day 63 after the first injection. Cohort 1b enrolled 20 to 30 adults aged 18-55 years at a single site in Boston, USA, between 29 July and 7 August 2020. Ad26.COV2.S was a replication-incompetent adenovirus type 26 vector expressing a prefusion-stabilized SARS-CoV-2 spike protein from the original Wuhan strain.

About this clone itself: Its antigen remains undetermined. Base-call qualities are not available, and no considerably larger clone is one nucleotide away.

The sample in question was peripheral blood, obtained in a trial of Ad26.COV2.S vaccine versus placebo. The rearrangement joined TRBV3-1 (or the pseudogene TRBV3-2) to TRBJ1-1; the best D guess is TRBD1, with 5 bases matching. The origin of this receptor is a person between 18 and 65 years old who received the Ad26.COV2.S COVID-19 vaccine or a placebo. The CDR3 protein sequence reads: CASSLGTNIRGTEAFF. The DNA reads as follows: TGTGCCAGCAGCCTAGGGACCAACATCAGAGGAACTGAAGCTTTCTTT.